This T cell receptor beta chain was identified during a study of regulatory T cells in long-lasting Graves disease. To make TCR beta libraries, researchers used iRepertoire HTBI primers and Arm-PCR of CDR3 regions. TCRdb itself ran the multiplex PCR reads through MiXCR, one entry per CDR3 protein. This sample has around 430,000 distinct CDR3 sequences, with about 20% found just once. Time point: persistent/refractory GD, antithyroid drugs over 5 years with positive TRAb. Following extraction of RNA from PBMCs, that RNA was used to make the TCR library. The CDR3 consists of 17 residues. The V and J ends lost 1 base and 5 bases, in that order; junction bases with no gene match: 9. This clonotype was seen many times.

This sequence joins TRBV12-3 or TRBV12-4 and TRBJ2-5; 11 nucleotides line up with TRBD2. The sample consisted of peripheral blood mononuclear cells (PBMCs), taken when the disease was refractory, from a patient treated with antithyroid drugs. The source is a female donor with Graves disease. The CDR3 region is CASSLGLAGGILETQYF. Here the CDR3 DNA reads TGTGCCAGCAGTTTAGGGCTAGCGGGGGGCATTCTGGAGACCCAGTACTTC.